Below, 8 T cell receptor beta chains from the same sample are listed, as sequenced in a study of technical replicates of blood from a few donors. The repertoire was sequenced with immunoSEQ multiplex PCR; TCRdb's copy has only in-frame clones and lacks some. In the table there are approximately 82,000 clones, just over 95% of which are singletons. Specimen: T cells isolated from PBMCs. Receptor source: a human donor in good health.

The chain combines TRBV7-9 with TRBJ2-2, with 11 bases matching TRBD2. CDR1 is SEHNR, CDR2 FQNEAQ, per germline (reference sequence). This CDR3 has 15 amino acids. After removal of 5 bases from V and 4 bases from J, the junction contained 3 bases not matched to a gene. The CDR3 coding sequence is TGTGCCAGCAGCCAACTAGCGGGAGCCACCGGGGAGCTGTTTTTT. This sequence encodes CASSQLAGATGELFF.

This rearrangement joins TRBV19 to TRBJ2-3; 8 nucleotides align to TRBD2. V was clipped by 2 bases and J by 6 bases; unmatched bases: 7. Germline V gene lookup returns CDR1 LNHDA and CDR2 SQIVND (reference sequence). The CDR3 contains 15 residues. The DNA for the CDR3 is TGTGCCAGTAGTATATTCGCGGCTAGCGGGGATACGCAGTATTTT. This gives the protein CASSIFAASGDTQYF.

The V call is TRBV30, the J call TRBJ1-1, with 7 bases lining up with TRBD1. The CDR3 sequence is 13 residues long. After removal of 5 bases from V and 1 base from J, the junction contained 4 bases not matched to a gene. Germline V gives CDR1 GTSNPN, CDR2 SVGIG (reference sequence). The CDR3 DNA reads TGTGCCTGGGGTGGGACAGCGAACACTGAAGCTTTCTTT. Translation: CAWGGTANTEAFF.

The chain combines TRBV6-5 with TRBJ2-3; 7 nucleotides match TRBD2. With 2 bases clipped from V and 6 bases from J, the junction kept 8 bases outside the gene matches. Germline V gene data show CDR1 as MNHEY and CDR2 as SVGAGI. This CDR3 region has 15 residues. The CDR3 nucleotides read TGTGCCAGCAGTTACGTCGGGGTAGCGGGTGATACGCAGTATTTT. It yields the protein CASSYVGVAGDTQYF.

This chain joins TRBV30 and TRBJ2-7; 7 bases are a match to TRBD1. Germline values: CDR1 GTSNPN, CDR2 SVGIG (reference sequence). The junction had 14 bases not matched to a gene; V was cut back by 3 bases and J by 3 bases. The CDR3 is 16 amino acids. The CDR3 coding sequence is TGTGCCTGGAGAGTGATGGAGACAGGGTTTAGCTACGAGCAGTACTTC. Translating it yields CAWRVMETGFSYEQYF.

J is TRBJ2-1 and V is TRBV11-3; 9 bases are a match to TRBD2. The CDR3 is 16 amino acids. Germline CDR1 is SGHNT and CDR2 is YENEEA. V lost 3 bases and J lost 6; bases outside the gene matches: 9. The chain's CDR3 is CASSFITSGLSNEQFF. The CDR3 nucleotides are TGTGCCAGCAGCTTCATCACTAGCGGGCTTTCCAATGAGCAGTTCTTC.

This chain links TRBV11-3 with TRBJ1-1; D gene unclear. This CDR3 spans 13 amino acids. Germline V CDR1 and CDR2: SGHNT, YENEEA. V was cut by 7 bases and J by 2 bases, with 11 bases left in between. CDR3 nucleotide sequence: TGTGCCAGCATACAGCTTCCTAACACTGAAGCTTTCTTT. Amino acid sequence: CASIQLPNTEAFF.

The CDR3 loop reads CASSLRLGSLNEQFF. CDR3 bases: TGTGCCAGCAGCTTAAGACTCGGTTCCCTCAATGAGCAGTTCTTC. The chain uses TRBV7-7 and TRBJ2-1; D ambiguous. The germline gives CDR1 SSHAT, CDR2 FNYEAQ (reference sequence). The germline V and J ends were trimmed by 2 bases and 6 bases, with 14 bases remaining between them. There are 15 residues in the CDR3.